Included here is one T cell receptor (beta chain) sequence, with context. Its antigen is undetermined. The sample belongs to a study of CXCR3-negative and CXCR3-positive naive CD8 T cells. Notes on the study in general: Naive cells that were CXCR3-positive had more hydrophobic TRB CDR3s (compared with CXCR3-negative naive cells). Because surface CD5 did not distinguish the naive subsets, TCR strength was inferred from TRB CDR3 properties.

The V gene's germline CDR1 is SQVTM and CDR2 ANQGSEA. CDR3 length: 13 amino acids. Via 5' RACE with UMI labels, TRB cDNA libraries were prepared. TCRdb reprocessed the 5' RACE reads and reports one entry per CDR3 protein, with no DNA. The table for this sample gives around 160,000 distinct CDR3 sequences. The chain recombines TRBV29-1 with TRBJ1-1; TCRdb proposes TRBD1, but this gene call is untestable without DNA. The clonotype originates from a human donor in good health. Some clones in this sample may be carry-over from other donors' samples. The sequencing input was naive CXCR3+ CD8+ T cells from blood. Subset: CD45RO-CCR7+CD27+CD95- naive CD8+ T cells expressing CXCR3 (TNR3+). CDR3 sequence: CSVLTVMNTEAFF.